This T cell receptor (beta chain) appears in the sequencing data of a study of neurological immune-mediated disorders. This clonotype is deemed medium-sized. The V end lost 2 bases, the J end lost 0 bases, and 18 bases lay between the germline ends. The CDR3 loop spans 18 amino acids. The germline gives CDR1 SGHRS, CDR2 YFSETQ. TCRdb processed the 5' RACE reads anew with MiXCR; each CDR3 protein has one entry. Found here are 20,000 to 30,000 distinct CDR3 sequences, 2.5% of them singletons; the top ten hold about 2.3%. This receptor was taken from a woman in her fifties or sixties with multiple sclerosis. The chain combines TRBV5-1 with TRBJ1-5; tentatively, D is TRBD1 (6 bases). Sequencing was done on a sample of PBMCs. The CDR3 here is CASSLEEGGQYSNQPQHF. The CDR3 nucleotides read TGCGCCAGCAGCTTAGAGGAGGGTGGACAGTATAGCAATCAGCCCCAGCATTTT.